This T cell receptor beta chain derives from a study of blood T cell repertoires in COVID-19 (dated by TCRdb to 2018 to 2020). Regarding the research as a whole: The collaborator samples originated in the United States, Italy and Spain and spanned the acute and convalescent phases of COVID-19. The material from the prospective study consisted of cDNA or gDNA derived from T cells, B-cell-depleted T cells, or PBMCs. The dataset comprised deeply sampled blood TCRbeta repertoires from subjects exposed to, actively infected with, or recovered from COVID-19. The repertoires were released in a freely available public database intended as a resource for research on the immune response to SARS-CoV-2. Samples were obtained from the ongoing ImmuneRACE study (first 160 participants) and from 1,254 subjects provided by 6 global collaborators. Sample metadata almost always included a de-identified subject ID, COVID-19 status, age in years and sex. HLA class I and class II types, where available, came from metadata supplied by the sample provider rather than from assay-based typing. Study-wide findings and limitations: How much clinical and demographic metadata was included differed by source and by participant, and the metadata was provided uncurated.

Deletion took 5 bases off V and 0 bases off J, with a span of 5 bases between the germline ends. The CDR1 and CDR2 encoded by the germline V gene are KGHDR and SFDVKD. The CDR3 contains 13 residues, cysteine and phenylalanine counted. The sequence is cut down to CDR3 DNA, 39 bases in frame from base 1. Whole blood was collected in K2EDTA tubes by collaborating institutions according to the institutions' own protocols. For TCRbeta analysis, collaborators shipped samples as frozen whole blood, isolated PBMCs, or DNA extracted from either of those sample types. The immunoSEQ Assay, a bias-controlled multiplex PCR, was used to amplify TCRbeta CDR3 regions from genomic DNA. The study's processing was this. Nucleated cell counts per sample were estimated from amplification of reference gene primers within the assay. Sequence reads were collapsed and filtered to measure the absolute abundance of every unique TCRbeta CDR3 rearrangement. For each sample, productive Simpson clonality was calculated by taking the square root of Simpson's diversity index across productive rearrangements. TCRdb carries this immuneACCESS record with in-frame sequences only. Its versions omit some clonotypes, under half of them owing to an unresolved V gene in the studies checked, with the rest unexplained. V and J calls plus clone size are reproduced from that table; the DNA served to infer D and trimming. The sample table holds tens of thousands of clones, of which over 75% were seen once. The top ten clonotypes cover about 13% of the sample.

On this clone itself: Its antigen is still unknown. Qualities for individual bases were not recorded, and no much larger clone is one base off.

The chain is assembled from TRBV24-1 and TRBJ2-3, with the D gene call left open. This sequence originates from a human donor with active COVID-19. The donor label of this sample is uncertain. Sequenced input: peripheral blood. The nucleotides read TGTGCCACCAGTGCAATTAGCACAGATACGCAGTATTTT. Translated, this gives CATSAISTDTQYF.